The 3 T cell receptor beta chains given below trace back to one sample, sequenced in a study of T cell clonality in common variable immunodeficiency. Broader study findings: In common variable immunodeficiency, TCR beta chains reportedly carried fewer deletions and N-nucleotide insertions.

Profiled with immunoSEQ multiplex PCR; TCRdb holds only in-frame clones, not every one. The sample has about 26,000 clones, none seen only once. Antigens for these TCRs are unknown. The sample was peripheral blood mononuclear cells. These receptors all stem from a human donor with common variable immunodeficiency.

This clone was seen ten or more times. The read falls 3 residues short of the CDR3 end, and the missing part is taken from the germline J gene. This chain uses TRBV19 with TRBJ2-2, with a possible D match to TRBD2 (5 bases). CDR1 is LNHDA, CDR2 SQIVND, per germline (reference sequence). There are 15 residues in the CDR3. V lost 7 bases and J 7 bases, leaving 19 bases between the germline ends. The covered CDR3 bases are TGTGCCAGTACACAAGGTCGGGGAAGGAACGGGGAG. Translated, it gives CASTQGRGRNGE. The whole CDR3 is CASTQGRGRNGELFF.

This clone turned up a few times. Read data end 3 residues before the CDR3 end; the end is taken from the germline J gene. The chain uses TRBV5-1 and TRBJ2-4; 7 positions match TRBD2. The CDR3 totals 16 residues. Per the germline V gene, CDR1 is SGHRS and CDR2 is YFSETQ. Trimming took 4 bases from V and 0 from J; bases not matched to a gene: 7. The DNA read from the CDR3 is TGCGCCAGCAGCCGAGAGAGCGGGATAGCCAAAAACATT. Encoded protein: CASSRESGIAKNI. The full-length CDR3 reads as CASSRESGIAKNIQYF.

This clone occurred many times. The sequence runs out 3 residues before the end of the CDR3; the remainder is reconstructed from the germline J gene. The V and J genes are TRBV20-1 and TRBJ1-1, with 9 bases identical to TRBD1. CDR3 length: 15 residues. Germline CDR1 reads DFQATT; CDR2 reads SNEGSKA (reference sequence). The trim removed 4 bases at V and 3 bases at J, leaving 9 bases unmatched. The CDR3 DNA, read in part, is TGCAGTGCTACGGGGACAGGGCGGTCGGACACTGAA. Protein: CSATGTGRSDTE. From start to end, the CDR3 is CSATGTGRSDTEAFF.